This T cell receptor (beta chain) was retrieved from a study of Tregs in tolerant kidney transplant recipients. Overall study: Recipients received nonmyeloablative bone marrow transplants from related graft donors, with transient mixed chimerism.

The method was immunoSEQ multiplex PCR; TCRdb's version includes in-frame clones alone and lacks a portion of them. The sample records 95,000 to 120,000 clones, 90% being singletons. CD4+CD25+CD127- Tregs, CD4+CD25- non-Tregs, CD4 and CD8 cells were sorted. CDR3 length equals 16 residues. Trimming cost V 3 bases and J 8 bases, with 19 bases left between them. Germline V CDR1 and CDR2: MGHRA, YSYEKL. This clone has just a few counts. The antigen remains undetermined. General study results and limits: Biological reproducibility was not directly addressed, but technical replication error appeared minimal. The small number of patients limits these findings pending further validation.

Sequencing was performed on CD4+ T cells from blood, taken before the transplant. The chain links TRBV4-1 to TRBJ1-4; D remains ambiguous. The TCR was taken from a human donor who received a combined kidney and bone marrow transplant. The CDR3 protein is CASSQLGISRGEKLFF. Written as DNA, the CDR3 is TGCGCCAGCAGCCAGTTGGGCATATCGAGAGGGGAAAAACTGTTTTTT.